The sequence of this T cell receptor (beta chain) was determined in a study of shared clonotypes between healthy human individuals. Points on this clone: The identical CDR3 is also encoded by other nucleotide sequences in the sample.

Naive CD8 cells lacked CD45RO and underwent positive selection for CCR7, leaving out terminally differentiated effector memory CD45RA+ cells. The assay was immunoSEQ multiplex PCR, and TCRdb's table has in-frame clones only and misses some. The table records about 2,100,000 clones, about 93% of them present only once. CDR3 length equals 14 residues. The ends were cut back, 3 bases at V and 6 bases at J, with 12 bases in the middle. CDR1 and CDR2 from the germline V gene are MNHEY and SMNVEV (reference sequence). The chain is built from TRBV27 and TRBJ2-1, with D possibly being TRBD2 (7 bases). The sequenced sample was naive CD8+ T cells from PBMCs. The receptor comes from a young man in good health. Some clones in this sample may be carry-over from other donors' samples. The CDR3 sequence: CASSFLGGANEQFF. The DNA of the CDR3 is TGTGCCAGCAGTTTTCTGGGGGGGGCCAATGAGCAGTTCTTC.